This entry lists 32 T cell receptor beta chains sequenced from one sample in a study of shared clonotypes between healthy human individuals. Clones were sequenced by immunoSEQ multiplex PCR, and TCRdb holds only the in-frame ones, with some missing. The table records 2,500,000 or so clones, 85% to 95% of them present only once. Source material: naive CD4+ T cells from PBMCs. Subset specified: CD45RA+ positively selected. The receptors come from a man aged 18 to 29 in good health. Some clones in this sample may be carry-over from other donors' samples.

Comments on this clone: Other DNA sequences in this sample translate to the same CDR3. The rearrangement uses TRBV18 and TRBJ1-1, with a possible D match to TRBD1 (5 bases). Germline V gene sequence: CDR1 KGHSH, CDR2 LQKENI. V was clipped by 3 bases and J by 0 bases, with 14 bases between them. CDR3 length: 16 residues. CDR3 in amino acids: CASSPLGRGLNTEAFF. The CDR3 DNA reads as TGTGCCAGCTCACCCCTGGGGCGCGGGCTGAACACTGAAGCTTTCTTT.

V and J are TRBV4-3 and TRBJ1-2; D is possibly TRBD1 (6 bases). In germline, CDR1 is LGHNA, CDR2 YSLEER. V lost 4 bases and J lost 4, with 13 bases in between. This CDR3 spans 14 amino acids. The CDR3 loop reads CASSRGATGYGYTF. CDR3 DNA sequence: TGCGCCAGCAGCCGTGGTGCGACAGGCTATGGCTACACCTTC.

This clone showed up just a few times. The chain has TRBV30 and TRBJ1-1; 7 nucleotides match TRBD1. V trimming: 3 bases; J trimming: 5 bases; junction bases outside the gene matches: 6. CDR1 is GTSNPN, CDR2 SVGIG, per germline (reference sequence). The CDR3 length is 13 residues. Here the CDR3 DNA reads TGTGCCTGGAGCATCAGGGGGGGTACTGAAGCTTTCTTT. Its translation: CAWSIRGGTEAFF. Full variable domain (remainder filled in from reference TRBV30 and TRBJ1-1): SQTIHQWPATLVQPVGSPLSLECTVEGTSNPNLYWYRQAAGRGLQLLFYSVGIGQISSEVPQNLSASRPQDRQFILSSKKLLLSDSGFYLCAWSIRGGTEAFFGQGTRLTVV.

The chain is built from TRBV6-1 and TRBJ2-4; TRBD1 matches at 9 bases. In germline, CDR1 is MNHNS, CDR2 SASEGT. The CDR3 covers 14 residues. The ends lost 7 bases at V and 5 bases at J; junction bases unmatched: 6. As DNA, the CDR3 is TGTGCCAGCACCATAGGGACAGGGCAAAACATTCAGTACTTC. It yields the protein CASTIGTGQNIQYF.

This clone appeared a single time. The chain combines TRBV4-1 with TRBJ2-1, with 8 bases aligning to TRBD2. CDR3 length: 17 amino acids. The V segment lost 4 bases and the J segment 4 bases; nucleotides outside the gene matches: 12. Germline CDR1 and CDR2: MGHRA and YSYEKL. CDR3 in amino acids: CASSRSPLAEQYNEQFF. As DNA, the CDR3 is TGCGCCAGCAGCCGATCCCCACTAGCGGAACAATACAATGAGCAGTTCTTC.

V and J are TRBV11-2 and TRBJ1-1; weak D call: TRBD1 (5 bases). The CDR3 is made up of 14 amino acids. Germline V gives CDR1 SGHAT, CDR2 FQNNGV. The V end was cut by 1 base, the J end by 11 bases, with 17 bases between. The CDR3 DNA reads as TGTGCCAGCAGCTTAGGGGCGACAGTCCTGAGTGCTTTCTTT. It translates to CASSLGATVLSAFF. Together with reference TRBV11-2 and TRBJ1-1, the CDR3 gives the full variable domain: EAGVAQSPRYKIIEKRQSVAFWCNPISGHATLYWYQQILGQGPKLLIQFQNNGVVDDSQLPKDRFSAERLKGVDSTLKIQPAKLEDSAVYLCASSLGATVLSAFFGQGTRLTVV.

The chain combines TRBV18 with TRBJ1-1; D is unresolved. V shed 2 bases and J shed 6 bases, with 13 bases lying between them. Germline V gives CDR1 KGHSH, CDR2 LQKENI. This CDR3 has 14 residues. CDR3 DNA: TGTGCCAGCTCACCAAGAGGGCTGGACTCTGAAGCTTTCTTT. Translation gives CASSPRGLDSEAFF.

As concerns this clone: The same CDR3 is also encoded by other DNA sequences in this sample. The chain couples TRBV9 to TRBJ2-3; perhaps D is TRBD1 or TRBD2 (6 bases each). Per the germline V gene, CDR1 is SGDLS and CDR2 is YYNGEE. The V end was cut by 0 bases, the J end by 3 bases, with 14 bases between. The CDR3 runs to 16 residues. The CDR3 region has the DNA TGTGCCAGCAGCGTAGGTGGGGGGCCACGGACAGATACGCAGTATTTT. Translating gives CASSVGGGPRTDTQYF. Full variable domain (missing parts from reference TRBV9 and TRBJ2-3): DSGVTQTPKHLITATGQRVTLRCSPRSGDLSVYWYQQSLDQGLQFLIQYYNGEERAKGNILERFSAQQFPDLHSELNLSSLELGDSALYFCASSVGGGPRTDTQYFGPGTRLTVL.

The chain employs TRBV29-1 and TRBJ2-3, with 11 bases aligning to TRBD2. After removal of 0 bases from V and 6 bases from J, the junction contained 11 bases not matched to a gene. The germline CDR1 and CDR2 sequences are SQVTM and ANQGSEA. CDR3 length: 17 amino acids. The CDR3 region has the DNA TGCAGCGTTGAAGATCTTAGCGGGAGGGCCCGATGGGATACGCAGTATTTT. Its protein is CSVEDLSGRARWDTQYF.

This clone appeared once. The rearrangement uses TRBV6-6 and TRBJ2-2, with 7 bases aligning to TRBD2. Losses at the gene ends were 4 bases for V and 4 bases for J; bases not matched to a gene: 3. CDR3 length: 14 residues. CDR1 is MNHNY and CDR2 is SVGAGI in the germline V gene (reference sequence). The CDR3 DNA sequence: TGTGCCAGCAGTTCTAGCGGTCGCACCGGGGAGCTGTTTTTT. Protein product: CASSSSGRTGELFF.

J is TRBJ1-1 and V is TRBV14; 7 bases agree with TRBD1. The CDR3 has 17 amino acids. Losses at the gene ends were 0 bases for V and 11 bases for J; bases not matched to a gene: 18. The germline gives CDR1 SGHDN, CDR2 FVKESK. The CDR3 protein is CASSQDDLGDRPLWAFF. The CDR3 region has the DNA TGTGCCAGCAGCCAAGATGACCTCGGGGACAGACCCCTTTGGGCTTTCTTT.

The chain uses TRBV6-5 and TRBJ2-1; TRBD2 agrees at 12 bases. This CDR3 has 15 amino acids. Germline loops: CDR1 MNHEY, CDR2 SVGAGI. V lost 6 bases to trimming and J lost 6 bases; unmatched junction nucleotides: 6. CDR3 DNA: TGTGCCAGCAGCCGCAGACTAGCGGGAGCCAATGAGCAGTTCTTC. Protein sequence: CASSRRLAGANEQFF.

V is TRBV27 and J is TRBJ2-7; 7 bases align to TRBD2. Germline V lookup: CDR1 MNHEY, CDR2 SMNVEV (reference sequence). The CDR3 totals 13 residues. With 5 bases clipped from V and 6 bases from J, the junction kept 7 bases outside the gene matches. The CDR3 nucleotides are TGTGCCAGCAGTCCATGGGGAGGGGTCGAGCAGTACTTC. It encodes CASSPWGGVEQYF.

V is TRBV20-1 and J is TRBJ2-5, with no clear D. There are 10 residues in the CDR3. The germline CDR1 and CDR2 sequences are DFQATT and SNEGSKA (reference sequence). CDR3 residues: CSPSRETQYF. CDR3 in DNA: TGCAGCCCCTCCCGAGAGACCCAGTACTTC.

This clone was found a few times. This chain joins TRBV27 and TRBJ2-1; TRBD1 is a possible D gene (5 bases). Germline loops: CDR1 MNHEY, CDR2 SMNVEV (reference sequence). CDR3 length: 13 residues. The ends were cut back, 3 bases at V and 6 bases at J, with 9 bases in the middle. The CDR3 nucleotides read TGTGCCAGCAGTTTTCACAGGTCCAATGAGCAGTTCTTC. Residues: CASSFHRSNEQFF.

This rearrangement joins TRBV9 to TRBJ1-4; D gene ambiguous. The germline V and J ends were trimmed by 3 bases and 8 bases, with 8 bases remaining between them. This CDR3 region has 12 residues. Germline V CDR1 and CDR2: SGDLS, YYNGEE. Written as DNA, the CDR3 is TGTGCCAGCAGCGGATTACACGAAAAACTGTTTTTT. Residues: CASSGLHEKLFF.

The V and J genes are TRBV7-3 and TRBJ2-4, with 7 bases matching TRBD2. Trimming took 2 bases from V and 1 from J; bases not matched to a gene: 5. The germline gives CDR1 SGHTA, CDR2 FQGTGA. The CDR3 loop spans 16 amino acids. In DNA, the CDR3 is TGTGCCAGCAGCTTAGGAGCGGGAAGGGCCAAAAACATTCAGTACTTC. Translated: CASSLGAGRAKNIQYF.

The rearrangement uses TRBV5-1 and TRBJ2-1; 8 bases match TRBD2. The junction had 12 bases not matched to a gene; V was cut back by 4 bases and J by 6 bases. The germline V gene has CDR1 SGHRS and CDR2 YFSETQ. The CDR3 is 16 residues long. CDR3 in DNA: TGCGCCAGCAGCCCGTTGCCGGGAGGGCCGGGCAATGAGCAGTTCTTC. Protein sequence: CASSPLPGGPGNEQFF.

This clone has a handful of counts. Other DNA sequences in the same sample also yield this CDR3. V and J are TRBV5-1 and TRBJ1-1, with 10 bases identical to TRBD1. J gave up 4 bases and V 0 bases, and 0 bases lay outside the gene matches. Germline CDR1 reads SGHRS; CDR2 reads YFSETQ. This CDR3 contains 14 residues. The CDR3 sequence is CASSLGQGATEAFF. The CDR3 DNA reads as TGCGCCAGCAGCTTGGGACAGGGGGCCACTGAAGCTTTCTTT.

The chain recombines TRBV7-8 with TRBJ2-5; 7 bases line up with TRBD2. The CDR3 extends over 15 amino acids. Looked up from germline, CDR1 is SGHVS and CDR2 is FQNEAQ. The trim removed 3 bases at V and 5 bases at J, leaving 9 bases unmatched. The CDR3 reads CASSFARVGRETQYF. Here the CDR3 DNA reads TGTGCCAGCAGCTTTGCGCGGGTCGGGAGGGAGACCCAGTACTTC.

The count of this clone is one. This sequence joins TRBV7-9 and TRBJ2-1; 11 bases are a match to TRBD2. After removal of 5 bases from V and 7 bases from J, the junction contained 13 bases not matched to a gene. This CDR3 is 17 amino acids long. Germline V gene lookup returns CDR1 SEHNR and CDR2 FQNEAQ (reference sequence). In DNA, the CDR3 is TGTGCCAGCAGCCCGCGCCCCACTAGCGGGAGCGAAAATGAGCAGTTCTTC. As protein: CASSPRPTSGSENEQFF.

Notes on this clone: The sample contains more than one DNA sequence encoding this CDR3. This rearrangement joins TRBV5-1 to TRBJ1-1; D is unresolved. Germline values: CDR1 SGHRS, CDR2 YFSETQ. Between the trimmed V and J ends, which lost 0 bases and 1 base, there was a span of 7 bases. The CDR3 is made up of 14 amino acids. The CDR3 reads CASSLDRTNTEAFF. The CDR3 DNA reads as TGCGCCAGCAGCTTGGATAGGACGAACACTGAAGCTTTCTTT.

The V and J genes are TRBV5-1 and TRBJ2-2; TRBD2 is a possible D gene (5 bases). V lost 2 bases to trimming and J lost 6 bases, with 14 bases between them. Germline V gives CDR1 SGHRS, CDR2 YFSETQ. CDR3 size: 15 residues. The CDR3 coding sequence is TGCGCCAGCAGCTTAACTAGTGTGGTCGCCGGGGAGCTGTTTTTT. As protein: CASSLTSVVAGELFF.

To note about this clone: The same CDR3 arises from other DNA sequences in this sample as well. J is TRBJ2-7 and V is TRBV15, with D perhaps matching TRBD1 or TRBD2 (5 bases each). The ends were cut back, 3 bases at V and 4 bases at J, with 10 bases in the middle. The germline CDR1 and CDR2 sequences are LNHNV and YYDKDF (reference sequence). The CDR3 extends over 13 amino acids. The CDR3 coding sequence is TGTGCCACCAGCAGGGGACGGGATTACGAGCAGTACTTC. This gives the protein CATSRGRDYEQYF.

The chain recombines TRBV13 with TRBJ2-1; 9 nucleotides match TRBD1. Germline assignment: CDR1 PRHDT and CDR2 FYEKMQ (reference sequence). V was clipped by 10 bases and J by 3 bases; unmatched bases: 25. CDR3 size: 20 residues. This chain's CDR3 is CATGGPSLKTGTGNYNEQFF. In DNA form, the CDR3 reads TGTGCCACCGGTGGTCCCTCACTGAAGACCGGGACAGGGAACTACAATGAGCAGTTCTTC.

The V call is TRBV5-6, the J call TRBJ2-7; D gene unclear. V was shortened by 4 bases and J by 0 bases, with 14 bases between the two germline ends. Per the germline V gene, CDR1 is SGHDT and CDR2 is YYEEEE. The CDR3 is 15 residues long. The DNA of the CDR3 is TGTGCCAGCAGCCTACTAACACAACCCTCCTACGAGCAGTACTTC. This codes for CASSLLTQPSYEQYF. The entire variable domain, with the rest obtained from reference TRBV5-6 and TRBJ2-7, is as follows: DAGVTQSPTHLIKTRGQQVTLRCSPKSGHDTVSWYQQALGQGPQFIFQYYEEEERQRGNFPDRFSGHQFPNYSSELNVNALLLGDSALYLCASSLLTQPSYEQYFGPGTRLTVT.

The rearrangement joins TRBV7-2 to TRBJ2-6, with D possibly being TRBD1 (5 bases). Germline V gene data show CDR1 as SGHTA and CDR2 as FQGNSA. Trimming pared 1 base from V and 0 bases from J, leaving 10 bases between. The CDR3 length is 17 residues. This chain's CDR3 is CASSLVGQLSGANVLTF. The CDR3 DNA follows: TGTGCCAGCAGCTTAGTGGGGCAGCTCTCTGGGGCCAACGTCCTGACTTTC.

V gene TRBV2 combines with J gene TRBJ1-2; D gene ambiguous. The germline CDR1 and CDR2 sequences are SNHLY and FYNNEI. Between the trimmed V and J ends, which lost 6 bases and 10 bases, there was a span of 12 bases. This CDR3 region has 11 residues. Here the CDR3 reads CASRSQRVYTF. CDR3 DNA sequence: TGTGCCAGCAGATCACAACGCGTCTACACCTTC.

In the case of this clone: Distinct nucleotide sequences in the sample also encode this CDR3. The gene calls are TRBV28 and TRBJ1-1; no reliable D call. The CDR3 runs to 14 residues. Trimming took off 5 bases at V and 0 bases at J, with 10 bases between the two ends. Germline V gives CDR1 MDHEN, CDR2 SYDVKM. The CDR3 here is CASSPLTVNTEAFF. CDR3 DNA sequence: TGTGCCAGCAGTCCCTTGACCGTGAACACTGAAGCTTTCTTT.

The chain has TRBV7-8 and TRBJ2-1, with TRBD2 identical over 8 bases. The trim removed 6 bases at V and 7 bases at J, leaving 5 bases unmatched. This CDR3 is 13 amino acids long. Germline V CDR1 and CDR2: SGHVS, FQNEAQ. The CDR3, as DNA: TGTGCCAGCAGTTTCAGCGGGAGAAATGAGCAGTTCTTC. This gives the protein CASSFSGRNEQFF.

This chain connects TRBV10-2 to TRBJ2-1, with 7 bases that match TRBD2. CDR3 length: 15 amino acids. CDR1 and CDR2 (germline): WSHSY, SAAADI. J was trimmed by 5 bases and V by 2 bases; bases with no gene match: 6. The chain's CDR3 is CASSESGRANNEQFF. The CDR3 nucleotides read TGCGCCAGCAGTGAGAGTGGGAGGGCTAACAATGAGCAGTTCTTC.

This chain uses TRBV28 with TRBJ1-4; TRBD1 matches 10 bases. Trimming cost V 6 bases and J 10 bases; bases outside gene matches: 14. This CDR3 is 16 amino acids long. CDR1 is MDHEN, CDR2 SYDVKM, per germline. CDR3 DNA sequence: TGTGCCAGCAGGTACAATTCGGGACAGGGGAGAGGAAAACTGTTTTTT. Residues: CASRYNSGQGRGKLFF.